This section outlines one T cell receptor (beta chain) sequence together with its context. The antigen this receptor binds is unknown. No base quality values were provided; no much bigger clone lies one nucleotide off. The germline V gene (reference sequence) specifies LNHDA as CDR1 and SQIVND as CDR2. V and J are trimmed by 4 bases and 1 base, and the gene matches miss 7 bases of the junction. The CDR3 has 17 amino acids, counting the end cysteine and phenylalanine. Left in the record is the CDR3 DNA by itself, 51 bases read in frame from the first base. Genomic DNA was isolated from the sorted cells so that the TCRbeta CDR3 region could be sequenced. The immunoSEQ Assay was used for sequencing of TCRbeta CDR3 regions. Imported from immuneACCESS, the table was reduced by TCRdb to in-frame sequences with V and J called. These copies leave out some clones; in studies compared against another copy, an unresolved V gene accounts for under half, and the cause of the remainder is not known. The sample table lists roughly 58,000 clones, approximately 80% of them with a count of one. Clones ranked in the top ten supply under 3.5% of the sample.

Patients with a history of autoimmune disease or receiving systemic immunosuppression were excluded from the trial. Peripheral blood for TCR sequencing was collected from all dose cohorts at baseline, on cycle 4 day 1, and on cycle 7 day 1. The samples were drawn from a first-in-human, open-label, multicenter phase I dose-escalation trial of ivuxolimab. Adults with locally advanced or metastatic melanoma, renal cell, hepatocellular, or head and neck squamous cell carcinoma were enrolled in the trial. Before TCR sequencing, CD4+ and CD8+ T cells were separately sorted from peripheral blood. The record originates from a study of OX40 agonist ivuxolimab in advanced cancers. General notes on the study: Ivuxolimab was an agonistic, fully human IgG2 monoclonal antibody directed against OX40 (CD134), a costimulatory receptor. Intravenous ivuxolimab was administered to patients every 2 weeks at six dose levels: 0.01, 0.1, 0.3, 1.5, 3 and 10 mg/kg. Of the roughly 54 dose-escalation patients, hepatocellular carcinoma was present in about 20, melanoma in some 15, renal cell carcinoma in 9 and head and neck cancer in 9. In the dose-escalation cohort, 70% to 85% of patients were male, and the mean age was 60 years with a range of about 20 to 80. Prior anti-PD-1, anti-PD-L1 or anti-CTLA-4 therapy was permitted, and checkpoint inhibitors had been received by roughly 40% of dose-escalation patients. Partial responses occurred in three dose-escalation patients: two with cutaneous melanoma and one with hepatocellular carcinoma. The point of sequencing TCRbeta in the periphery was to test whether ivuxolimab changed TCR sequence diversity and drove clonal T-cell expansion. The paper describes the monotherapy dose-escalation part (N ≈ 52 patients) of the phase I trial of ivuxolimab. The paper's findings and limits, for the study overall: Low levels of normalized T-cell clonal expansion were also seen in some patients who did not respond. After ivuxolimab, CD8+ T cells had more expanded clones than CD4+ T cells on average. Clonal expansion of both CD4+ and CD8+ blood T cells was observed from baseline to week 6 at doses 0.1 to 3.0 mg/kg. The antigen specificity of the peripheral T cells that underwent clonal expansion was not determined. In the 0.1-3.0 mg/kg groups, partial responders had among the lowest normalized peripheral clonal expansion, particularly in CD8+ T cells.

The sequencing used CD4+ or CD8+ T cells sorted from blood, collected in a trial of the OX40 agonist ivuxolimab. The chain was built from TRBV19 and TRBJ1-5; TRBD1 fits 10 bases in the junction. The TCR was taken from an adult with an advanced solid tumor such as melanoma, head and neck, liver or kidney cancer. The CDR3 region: CASSTRDRGSSNQPQHF. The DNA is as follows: TGTGCCAGTAGTACACGGGACAGGGGATCGAGCAATCAGCCCCAGCATTTT.